The entry below describes one TCR beta chain. The antigen remains undetermined. The sample comes from a study of CD8+ T cells in alopecia areata. The CDR3 runs to 14 residues. Trimming shortened V by 1 base and J by 4 bases, and 9 bases separated the two germline ends. The germline V gene encodes CDR1 SGHAT and CDR2 FQNNGV. Sequencing templates came from extracted RNA that was reverse transcribed into cDNA. The assay was immunoSEQ multiplex PCR, and TCRdb's table has in-frame clones only and misses some. The data contain 65,000 to 95,000 clones, roughly 51% of them singletons. Whole-study results and caveats: In scalp samples, resident alphabeta T cells of normal skin are also sequenced.

The V call is TRBV11-2, the J call TRBJ2-3; tentative D call: TRBD2 (6 bases). The sequenced sample was NKG2D-high CD8+ T cells sorted from blood. The sequence came from a human donor with alopecia areata. The CDR3 loop is CASSLGAGSDTQYF. DNA of the CDR3: TGTGCCAGCAGCTTAGGAGCGGGTTCAGATACGCAGTATTTT.